The next 18 T cell receptor beta chains were all read from a single sample in a study of blood T cells in healthy people across ages. The use of a sample-barcoded 5' primer and a J-beta primer mix characterized a second PCR of roughly 7 to 11 cycles. TCRdb redid the calling of the 5' RACE reads with MiXCR, one entry per CDR3 protein. In the table there are about 1,400,000 distinct CDR3 sequences, around 55% of which are singletons. The sequencing sample was made of blood. These receptors all come from a man younger than 35 in good health.

The chain is built from TRBV29-1 and TRBJ1-2; D uncertain. Trimming shortened V by 3 bases and J by 6 bases, and 11 bases separated the two germline ends. Germline V CDR1 and CDR2: SQVTM, ANQGSEA. This CDR3 has 12 amino acids. The chain's CDR3 is CSVDQAGHGYTF. For the CDR3, the DNA is TGCAGCGTTGACCAGGCCGGGCATGGCTACACCTTC. The full variable domain, completed using reference TRBV29-1 and TRBJ1-2, is SAVISQKPSRDICQRGTSLTIQCQVDSQVTMMFWYRQQPGQSLTLIATANQGSEATYESGFVIDKFPISRPNLTFSTLTVSNMSPEDSSIYLCSVDQAGHGYTFGSGTRLTVV.

This chain links TRBV5-1 with TRBJ1-2; TRBD1 might be the D (5 bases). Per germline, CDR1 SGHRS and CDR2 YFSETQ. The CDR3 sequence is 17 residues long. V lost 2 bases and J lost 2, with 19 bases in between. The CDR3 reads CASSLRRSGQQNYGYTF. The CDR3 coding sequence is TGCGCCAGCAGCTTAAGAAGGTCGGGGCAGCAAAACTATGGCTACACCTTC. The complete variable domain, with remaining parts taken from reference TRBV5-1 and TRBJ1-2, reads KAGVTQTPRYLIKTRGQQVTLSCSPISGHRSVSWYQQTPGQGLQFLFEYFSETQRNKGNFPGRFSGRQFSNSRSEMNVSTLELGDSALYLCASSLRRSGQQNYGYTFGSGTRLTVV.

This chain connects TRBV5-1 to TRBJ2-1, with D hard to call. CDR1 SGHRS and CDR2 YFSETQ come from the germline V gene. This CDR3 has 15 amino acids. V shed 3 bases and J shed 0 bases, with 10 bases lying between them. CDR3 sequence: CASSSQPSSYNEQFF. The DNA of the CDR3 is TGCGCCAGCAGCTCGCAGCCGAGCTCCTACAATGAGCAGTTCTTC.

The chain couples TRBV14 to TRBJ2-1; D is ambiguous. Between the trimmed V and J ends, which lost 4 bases and 7 bases, there was a span of 8 bases. From germline, CDR1 is SGHDN and CDR2 FVKESK. This CDR3 has 12 residues. The CDR3 DNA reads as TGTGCCAGCAGCCTAAACCTAAATGAGCAGTTCTTC. It encodes CASSLNLNEQFF.

This sequence joins TRBV6-1 and TRBJ1-6, with D unclear. Germline values: CDR1 MNHNS, CDR2 SASEGT. This CDR3 comprises 15 residues. Trimming took off 2 bases at V and 6 bases at J, with 11 bases between the two ends. This CDR3 reads CASSERSASNSPLHF. CDR3 coding DNA: TGTGCCAGCAGTGAAAGGTCAGCCAGTAATTCACCCCTCCACTTT.

This chain connects TRBV28 to TRBJ1-2; 8 bases agree with TRBD1. Trimming removed 4 bases from V and 6 bases from J; junction bases left unmatched: 4. This CDR3 spans 13 amino acids. Per the germline V gene, CDR1 is MDHEN and CDR2 is SYDVKM. CDR3 DNA sequence: TGTGCCAGCAGTTCAGGGGGCTCGGATGGCTACACCTTC. This codes for CASSSGGSDGYTF.

The chain has TRBV20-1 and TRBJ2-5, with no clear D. Trimming took off 5 bases at V and 10 bases at J, with 23 bases between the two ends. The CDR3 covers 14 residues. Germline lookup yields CDR1 DFQATT and CDR2 SNEGSKA (reference sequence). CDR3 in DNA: TGCAGTGCTGGAGTCCCACTAACCTTGGAGTACCAGTACTTC. This translates into CSAGVPLTLEYQYF.

This clonotype was counted between two and nine times. The V call is TRBV20-1, the J call TRBJ1-2, with 9 nucleotides matching TRBD1. The CDR3 runs 14 residues. J lost 2 bases, V lost 4 bases, and 5 bases had no gene match. From germline, CDR1 is DFQATT and CDR2 SNEGSKA (reference sequence). CDR3 region: CSATRGQGNYGYTF. The DNA of the CDR3 is TGCAGTGCTACCCGAGGACAGGGGAACTATGGCTACACCTTC.

The chain has TRBV20-1 and TRBJ2-7; tentatively, D is TRBD2 (5 bases). V shed 0 bases and J shed 0 bases, with 9 bases lying between them. The CDR3 length is 14 residues. Looked up from germline, CDR1 is DFQATT and CDR2 is SNEGSKA (reference sequence). CDR3 protein: CSAREPGISYEQYF. The DNA for the CDR3 is TGCAGTGCTAGAGAACCGGGAATCTCCTACGAGCAGTACTTC.

This clonotype was seen only a few times. CDR3 sequence: CASARTGKINEQFF. The CDR3 DNA follows: TGTGCCAGTGCCCGGACAGGGAAAATCAATGAGCAGTTCTTC. The genes are TRBV11-3 and TRBJ2-1, with 8 bases lining up with TRBD1. The CDR3 has 14 residues. The germline CDR1 and CDR2 sequences are SGHNT and YENEEA. Trimming took 9 bases from V and 6 from J; bases not matched to a gene: 10.

This chain connects TRBV20-1 to TRBJ2-7; 9 positions match TRBD2. V lost 3 bases to trimming and J lost 1 base; unmatched junction nucleotides: 4. The CDR3 runs to 14 residues. The germline CDR1 and CDR2 sequences are DFQATT and SNEGSKA (reference sequence). The CDR3 DNA follows: TGCAGTGCTAGGTCGCTAGCGGGGTCCTACGAGCAGTACTTC. It yields the protein CSARSLAGSYEQYF.

The CDR3 spells CAISVTGRGGYEQYF. The CDR3 coding sequence is TGTGCCATCAGTGTCACGGGCAGGGGAGGGTACGAGCAGTACTTC. The chain couples TRBV10-3 to TRBJ2-4; TRBD2 is a possible D gene (7 bases). TRBJ2-7 matches the DNA end more closely, so the J call is doubtful. Germline lookup yields CDR1 ENHRY and CDR2 SYGVKD. The CDR3 contains 15 residues.

The chain carries TRBV5-1 and TRBJ2-3; 11 nucleotides agree with TRBD2. The trim removed 3 bases at V and 0 bases at J, leaving 9 bases unmatched. Germline assignment: CDR1 SGHRS and CDR2 YFSETQ. The CDR3 sequence is 18 residues long. CDR3: CASSYYSGTSGSTDTQYF. The DNA of the CDR3 is TGCGCCAGCAGCTACTACTCAGGGACTAGCGGAAGCACAGATACGCAGTATTTT.

The V gene is TRBV2, the J gene TRBJ1-1; D remains ambiguous. CDR3 length: 14 residues. With 6 bases removed from V and 5 bases from J, the gap between germline ends came to 16 bases. Germline V gene sequence: CDR1 SNHLY, CDR2 FYNNEI. Written as DNA, the CDR3 is TGTGCCAGCAGGAAGGGCCCTCTCGGGACTGAAGCTTTCTTT. Encoded protein: CASRKGPLGTEAFF.

The rearrangement uses TRBV30 and TRBJ1-4; D perhaps matches TRBD1 (5 bases). Between the trimmed V and J ends, which lost 1 base and 2 bases, there was a span of 8 bases. Germline assignment: CDR1 GTSNPN and CDR2 SVGIG (reference sequence). The CDR3 totals 14 residues. The CDR3, as DNA: TGTGCCTGGAGTGCGGGGGTGACTAATGAAAAACTGTTTTTT. This sequence encodes CAWSAGVTNEKLFF. The full variable domain, rest sourced from reference TRBV30 and TRBJ1-4, is SQTIHQWPATLVQPVGSPLSLECTVEGTSNPNLYWYRQAAGRGLQLLFYSVGIGQISSEVPQNLSASRPQDRQFILSSKKLLLSDSGFYLCAWSAGVTNEKLFFGSGTQLSVL.

V gene TRBV7-9 combines with J gene TRBJ1-1, with D possibly being TRBD1 (5 bases). V lost 3 bases and J 9 bases, leaving 8 bases between the germline ends. The CDR3 totals 11 residues. CDR1 SEHNR and CDR2 FQNEAQ come from the germline V gene (reference sequence). CDR3 region: CASSFGTQAFF. DNA of the CDR3: TGTGCCAGCAGCTTCGGGACCCAAGCTTTCTTT.

This sequence joins TRBV21-1 and TRBJ1-2; the listed D gene, TRBD1, was not tested against the DNA. TRBV21-1 is annotated as a pseudogene. The CDR3 totals 13 residues. In DNA form, the CDR3 reads TGTGCCAGCAGCAATTTCGACAGGGGTGGCTACACCTTC. It yields the protein CASSNFDRGGYTF.

The genes are TRBV4-1 and TRBJ1-5; D is ambiguous. Germline V gene sequence: CDR1 MGHRA, CDR2 YSYEKL. CDR3 length: 13 amino acids. Trimming removed 2 bases from V and 11 bases from J, with 13 bases in between. The CDR3: CASSQLLKQSQHF. The CDR3 DNA is TGCGCCAGCAGCCAACTACTAAAACAGTCCCAGCATTTT.